The 9 T cell receptor beta chains listed next were all sequenced from one sample in a study of Ad26.COV2.S vaccination and SARS-CoV-2 variants (TCRdb year 2021). The library was made by the immunoSEQ multiplex PCR assay. TCRdb mirrors the immuneACCESS table, restricted to in-frame sequences. Some clones are absent from its copies; in checked studies, under half trace to an unresolved V gene, and the reason for the others is unknown. The sample has fewer than 400,000 clones on record, about 88% of them singletons. The ten largest clones represent 3% to 3.5% of the sample. According to the study, the label for this sample's treatment or condition signals: around 19 received Ad26.COV2.S at low or high dose, single or two shots; about 5 received placebo; per-sample allocation not given. Repertoires of vaccine and placebo recipients were sequenced from samples collected on day 63 after the first injection.

The starting material was peripheral blood, obtained in a trial of Ad26.COV2.S vaccine versus placebo. The receptors were gathered from a person aged 18-60 years who received the Ad26.COV2.S COVID-19 vaccine or a placebo.

The chain couples TRBV5-6 to TRBJ2-2; D tentatively fits TRBD1 or TRBD2 (5 bases each). CDR1 is SGHDT and CDR2 is YYEEEE in the germline V gene. The V and J ends lost 0 bases and 2 bases respectively, with 11 bases between them. CDR3 length: 16 amino acids. DNA for the CDR3: TGTGCCAGCAGCTTGGACCAGGGAGATAACACCGGGGAGCTGTTTTTT. Protein sequence: CASSLDQGDNTGELFF.

This rearrangement joins TRBV6-5 to TRBJ1-1; 7 nucleotides agree with TRBD1. Germline V gene lookup returns CDR1 MNHEY and CDR2 SVGAGI. CDR3 length: 15 amino acids. V shed 8 bases, J shed 0 bases, and the junction held 9 bases outside the gene matches. The CDR3 DNA is TGTGCCAGCCTAAAGGGGGGACAGATGAACACTGAAGCTTTCTTT. Its protein is CASLKGGQMNTEAFF.

The chain joins TRBV20-1 to TRBJ2-5; no firm D call. V lost 2 bases and J 4 bases, leaving 2 bases between the germline ends. Germline-derived CDR1 and CDR2 are DFQATT and SNEGSKA (reference sequence). The CDR3 is 10 amino acids. CDR3 residues: CSARIETQYF. As DNA, the CDR3 is TGCAGTGCTAGAATAGAGACCCAGTACTTC.

V gene TRBV7-9 combines with J gene TRBJ2-7, with D possibly being TRBD1 or TRBD2 (6 bases each). From germline, CDR1 is SEHNR and CDR2 FQNEAQ (reference sequence). The CDR3 extends over 17 amino acids. V gave up 4 bases and J gave up 3 bases, with 22 bases separating them. The CDR3 bases are TGTGCCAGCAGCTCCGCGGATTGGGGGGCATGGGGCTACGAGCAGTACTTC. This gives the protein CASSSADWGAWGYEQYF.

The sample holds one count of this clone. The rearrangement links TRBV27 to TRBJ2-3; TRBD2 agrees at 8 bases. The CDR3 contains 15 residues. In germline, CDR1 is MNHEY, CDR2 SMNVEV (reference sequence). With 3 bases clipped from V and 2 bases from J, the junction kept 4 bases outside the gene matches. The CDR3 sequence is CASSFTSGPTDTQYF. Written as DNA, the CDR3 is TGTGCCAGCAGTTTCACTAGCGGACCCACAGATACGCAGTATTTT.

This clone was detected only once. Distinct nucleotide sequences in the sample also encode this CDR3. The V call is TRBV7-9, the J call TRBJ2-3; D is undetermined. In germline, CDR1 is SEHNR, CDR2 FQNEAQ (reference sequence). V lost 1 base and J lost 6, with 2 bases in between. The CDR3 is 11 amino acids. CDR3 nucleotide sequence: TGTGCCAGCAGCTTAGTGGATACGCAGTATTTT. This translates into CASSLVDTQYF.

The chain joins TRBV19 to TRBJ1-5, with D perhaps TRBD1 (6 bases). CDR1 and CDR2 from the germline V gene are LNHDA and SQIVND (reference sequence). The CDR3 totals 14 residues. The V end lost 2 bases, the J end lost 7 bases, and 12 bases lay between the germline ends. The CDR3, as DNA: TGTGCCAGTAGTATAAACAGGGTGGGACAGCCCCAGCATTTT. The encoded protein is CASSINRVGQPQHF. Full variable domain (remainder filled in from reference TRBV19 and TRBJ1-5): DGGITQSPKYLFRKEGQNVTLSCEQNLNHDAMYWYRQDPGQGLRLIYYSQIVNDFQKGDIAEGYSVSREKKESFPLTVTSAQKNPTAFYLCASSINRVGQPQHFGDGTRLSIL.

This rearrangement joins TRBV5-1 to TRBJ1-2; a weak D match, TRBD1 (5 bases). Germline CDR1 is SGHRS and CDR2 is YFSETQ. Trimming took 4 bases from V and 3 from J, leaving 13 bases between them. The CDR3 length is 14 residues. The CDR3 loop is CASSVRGSDYGYTF. CDR3 sequence (DNA): TGCGCCAGCAGCGTAAGGGGTAGTGACTATGGCTACACCTTC.

The chain employs TRBV3-1 (or the pseudogene TRBV3-2) and TRBJ2-3, with D unresolved. Trimming stripped 0 bases from V and 1 base from J, with 14 bases between. Germline CDR1 is LGHDT and CDR2 is YNNKEL (reference sequence). The CDR3 sequence is 17 residues long. CDR3 loop: CASSQDRPSDGTDTQYF. CDR3 DNA: TGTGCCAGCAGCCAAGATCGTCCCAGCGATGGCACAGATACGCAGTATTTT.